Reported below is one TCR beta chain. These data are taken from a study of blood T cell repertoires in COVID-19. The overall study: Sites across the United States, Italy and Spain contributed samples from acute and convalescent COVID-19. PBMCs, B-cell-depleted T cells, or T cells were the source of the cDNA or gDNA that made up the material.

Trimming removed 5 bases from V and 2 bases from J; junction bases left unmatched: 2. Germline CDR1 is ENHRY and CDR2 is SYGVKD. The CDR3 is 15 amino acids. TCRdb's copy holds only in-frame clones and misses some; the assay was immunoSEQ multiplex PCR. The sample yields some 330,000 clones, 88% seen once. Sample: peripheral blood. The J gene is TRBJ2-2, the V gene TRBV10-3, with TRBD1 matching 10 bases. This clonotype was sampled from a woman aged 45-60 years with active or convalescent COVID-19. CDR3 region: CAISPTGGNTGELFF. CDR3 sequence (DNA): TGTGCCATCAGTCCGACAGGGGGCAACACCGGGGAGCTGTTTTTT.